This paragraph covers one T cell receptor (beta chain) sequence. This entry is derived from a study of cytomegalovirus exposure and HLA in healthy donors. Across the whole study: Drawn from HLA-typed donors, tens of millions of unique TCRs were held in an early data release.

The CDR3 runs 10 residues. This PCR relied on a set of 60 Vbeta primers and 13 Jbeta primers. The repertoire was sequenced with immunoSEQ multiplex PCR; TCRdb's copy has only in-frame clones and lacks some. Of roughly 100,000 clones listed, approximately 69% are singletons. The chain recombines TRBV21-1 with TRBJ2-7; the table assigns TRBD2, which was not confirmed against the DNA. TRBV21-1 is marked as a pseudogene. Material: PBMCs. The TCR originated in a boy aged 5-17 years in good health and CMV-seropositive. The CDR3 DNA reads TGTGCCAGCAGCAAACTACAGCAGTACTTC. It is translated as CASSKLQQYF.